Detailed here is one T cell receptor beta chain. This sample was included in a study of blood T cell repertoires in COVID-19. Study summary: Samples taken during acute and convalescent COVID-19 were collected in the United States, Italy and Spain. In each case, the material was cDNA or gDNA derived from T cells, B-cell-depleted T cells, or PBMCs.

Original methodology: The authors estimated nucleated cell counts from reference gene primer amplification. Data came from immunoSEQ multiplex PCR; TCRdb stores just in-frame clones and leaves some out. V, J and clone size reflect that table, while D and trimming were determined from the DNA. The sample records 70,000 to 100,000 clones, about two thirds being singletons. This CDR3 has 12 amino acids. The germline V gene has CDR1 SGHNT and CDR2 YYREEE (reference sequence). V shed 4 bases and J shed 1 base, with 5 bases lying between them. V is TRBV5-4 and J is TRBJ1-1, with D hard to call. This clonotype originated in a woman aged 60-75 years in a cohort sampled during active or convalescent COVID-19. The sample consisted of peripheral blood. The CDR3 bases are TGTGCCAGCAGCCCCAGGAACACTGAAGCTTTCTTT. This sequence encodes CASSPRNTEAFF.